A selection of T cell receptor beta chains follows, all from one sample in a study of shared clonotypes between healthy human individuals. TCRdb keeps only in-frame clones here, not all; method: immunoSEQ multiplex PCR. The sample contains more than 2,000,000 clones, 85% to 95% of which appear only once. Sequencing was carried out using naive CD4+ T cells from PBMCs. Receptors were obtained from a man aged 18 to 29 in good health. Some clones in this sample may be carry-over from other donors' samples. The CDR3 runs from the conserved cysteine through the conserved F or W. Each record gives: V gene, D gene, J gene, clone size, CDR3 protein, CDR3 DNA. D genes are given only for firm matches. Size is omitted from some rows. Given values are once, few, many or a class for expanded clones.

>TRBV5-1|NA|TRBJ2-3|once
CASSHHKDSMADTQYF
TGCGCCAGCAGCCACCATAAAGACTCTATGGCAGATACGCAGTATTTT
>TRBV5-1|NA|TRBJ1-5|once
CASSLGYGSNQPQHF
TGCGCCAGCAGCTTGGGTTACGGCAGTAATCAGCCCCAGCATTTT
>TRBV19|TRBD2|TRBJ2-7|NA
CASSPGTSGRYEQYF
TGTGCCAGTAGTCCCGGGACTAGCGGGAGGTACGAGCAGTACTTC
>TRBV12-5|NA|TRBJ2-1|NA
CASGLVAYPYNEQFF
TGTGCTAGTGGTTTGGTAGCGTATCCCTACAATGAGCAGTTCTTC
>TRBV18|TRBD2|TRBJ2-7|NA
CASSPGLAGNYEQYF
TGTGCCAGCTCTCCGGGACTAGCGGGCAACTACGAGCAGTACTTC
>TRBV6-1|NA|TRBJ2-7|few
CASSVRDRGGRALNEQYF
TGTGCCAGCAGTGTCCGGGACAGGGGCGGGAGGGCCCTGAACGAGCAGTACTTC
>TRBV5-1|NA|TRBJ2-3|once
CASSLLWGAEGSTDTQYF
TGCGCCAGCAGCTTGCTTTGGGGCGCCGAGGGCAGCACAGATACGCAGTATTTT
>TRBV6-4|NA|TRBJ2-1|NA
CASSDRSGSSYNEQFF
TGTGCCAGCAGTGACCGGTCCGGGAGTTCCTACAATGAGCAGTTCTTC
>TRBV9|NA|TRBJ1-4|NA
CASSPSGVRAAKLFF
TGTGCCAGCAGCCCATCAGGGGTACGGGCCGCAAAACTGTTTTTT
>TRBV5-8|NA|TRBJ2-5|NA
CASSLVPGETQYF
TGTGCCAGCAGCTTGGTCCCGGGGGAGACCCAGTACTTC
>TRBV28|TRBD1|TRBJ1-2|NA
CASSLQGSYTF
TGTGCCAGCAGTCTACAGGGGAGCTACACCTTC
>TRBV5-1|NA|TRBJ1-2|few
CASSLMGVNDGYTF
TGCGCCAGCAGCTTGATGGGTGTGAATGATGGCTACACCTTC
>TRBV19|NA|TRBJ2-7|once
CASSIQPGAYEQYF
TGTGCCAGTAGTATACAGCCCGGGGCCTACGAGCAGTACTTC
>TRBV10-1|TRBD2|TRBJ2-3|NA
CASSYGGGADTQYF
TGCGCCAGCAGCTATGGGGGGGGTGCAGATACGCAGTATTTT
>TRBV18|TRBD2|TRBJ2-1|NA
CASSLRLAGGNEQFF
TGTGCCAGCTCACTCCGACTAGCGGGAGGCAATGAGCAGTTCTTC
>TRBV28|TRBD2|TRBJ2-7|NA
CASTPGGVRYEQYF
TGTGCCAGCACCCCGGGGGGTGTAAGGTACGAGCAGTACTTC
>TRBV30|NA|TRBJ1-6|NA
CAWKLDLGAPLHF
TGTGCCTGGAAGCTTGACCTGGGTGCACCCCTCCACTTT
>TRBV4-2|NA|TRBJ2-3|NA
CASSQGRAGSTDTQYF
TGTGCCAGCAGCCAAGGACGGGCGGGGAGCACAGATACGCAGTATTTT
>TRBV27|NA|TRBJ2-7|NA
CASSYEQYF
TGTGCCAGCAGTTATGAGCAGTACTTC
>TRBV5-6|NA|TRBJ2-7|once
CASSVSYEQYF
TGTGCCAGCAGCGTCTCCTACGAGCAGTACTTC
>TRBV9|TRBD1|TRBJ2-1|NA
CASSPTTGGNEQFF
TGTGCCAGCAGTCCTACCACAGGGGGCAATGAGCAGTTCTTC
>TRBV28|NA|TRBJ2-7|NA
CASTGQPVSYEQYF
TGTGCCAGCACCGGACAGCCCGTATCCTACGAGCAGTACTTC
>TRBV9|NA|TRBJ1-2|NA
CASSRGLEHYGYTF
TGTGCCAGCAGCAGGGGCCTTGAACACTATGGCTACACCTTC
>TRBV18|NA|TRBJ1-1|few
CASSPRGAGTEAFF
TGTGCCAGCTCACCACGGGGAGCGGGCACTGAAGCTTTCTTT
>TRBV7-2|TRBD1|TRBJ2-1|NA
CASSLGQPNEQFF
TGTGCCAGCAGCTTGGGACAGCCCAATGAGCAGTTCTTC
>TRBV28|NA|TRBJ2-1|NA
CASSFLAGEQFF
TGTGCCAGCAGTTTCCTCGCAGGTGAGCAGTTCTTC
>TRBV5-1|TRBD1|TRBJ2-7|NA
CASSLVAGGEYEQYF
TGCGCCAGCAGCTTGGTGGCAGGGGGCGAGTACGAGCAGTACTTC
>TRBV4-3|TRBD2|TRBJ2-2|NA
CASSQGPGASGRAPGELFF
TGCGCCAGCAGCCAAGGGCCCGGGGCTAGCGGGAGGGCCCCCGGGGAGCTGTTTTTT
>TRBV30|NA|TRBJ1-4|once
CAWSPDPATNEKLFF
TGTGCCTGGAGTCCGGACCCCGCAACTAATGAAAAACTGTTTTTT
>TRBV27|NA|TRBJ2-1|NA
CASSPQGERSYNEQFF
TGTGCCAGCAGTCCCCAAGGGGAACGCTCCTACAATGAGCAGTTCTTC
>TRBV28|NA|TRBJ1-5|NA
CASSKVFGNQPQHF
TGTGCCAGCAGTAAAGTATTCGGCAATCAGCCCCAGCATTTT